The 4 T cell receptor beta chains presented below share a single source sample, sequenced in a study of T cells in Graves' hyperthyroidism and ophthalmopathy. Researchers took RNA transcripts and amplified the TCR beta CDR3 regions from them. HTBI primers were used for first-round RT-PCR of the TCR CDR3. TCRdb reprocessed the multiplex PCR reads via MiXCR and lists one record per CDR3 protein. The table records approximately 600,000 distinct CDR3 sequences, approximately 13% of them present only once. The specimen sequenced was blood. Receptors originate from a woman aged 25 to 39 with Graves' hyperthyroidism that later progressed to Graves' ophthalmopathy.

This clonotype showed up just a few times. The chain combines TRBV9 with TRBJ1-2, with a weak D call TRBD1 (5 bases). With 0 bases removed from V and 3 bases from J, the gap between germline ends came to 12 bases. Germline CDR1 SGDLS, CDR2 YYNGEE. The CDR3 totals 15 residues. CDR3 in amino acids: CASSVEAGKDYGYTF. The CDR3 region has the DNA TGTGCCAGCAGCGTAGAGGCAGGGAAAGACTATGGCTACACCTTC.

This clonotype was picked up a small number of times. In nucleotides, the CDR3 is TGTGCCAGCAGCCAAGAAATGAATGCAGGGTTTTGGGTCACTGAAGCTTTCTTT. This gives the protein CASSQEMNAGFWVTEAFF. V is TRBV14 and J is TRBJ1-1; a weak D match, TRBD1 (5 bases). Germline loops: CDR1 SGHDN, CDR2 FVKESK. CDR3 length equals 18 residues. Between the trimmed V and J ends, which lost 0 bases and 4 bases, there was a span of 21 bases.

This clonotype came up many times. The chain couples TRBV7-9 to TRBJ1-1; no clear D gene. V was clipped by 1 base and J by 5 bases, with 8 bases between them. CDR1 is SEHNR and CDR2 is FQNEAQ in the germline V gene (reference sequence). The CDR3 extends over 13 amino acids. The CDR3 nucleotides read TGTGCCAGCAGCTTAGGGGGTTGGACTGAAGCTTTCTTT. Protein: CASSLGGWTEAFF.

This clonotype occurred a few times. The V call is TRBV20-1, the J call TRBJ1-1, with D maybe TRBD1 (6 bases). V was pared by 7 bases and J by 8 bases, with 17 bases between. Germline loops: CDR1 DFQATT, CDR2 SNEGSKA (reference sequence). The CDR3 length is 12 residues. The CDR3 loop is CSGTDRPEEAFF. For the CDR3, the DNA is TGCAGTGGTACAGACAGGCCAGAGGAAGCTTTCTTT.